This T cell receptor beta chain was obtained from a study of T cell repertoires in cytomegalovirus infection. Overall study: HLA-C-restricted CMV epitopes, recently identified, and well-studied HLA-B-restricted ones were used by the study. Shared public TCR beta signatures pointed to both CMV infection and a matching HLA type. Findings and limits, study-wide: Cumulative public TCR beta family frequency identified carriers of CMV plus the relevant HLA.

The ends were cut back, 4 bases at V and 4 bases at J, with 10 bases in the middle. This CDR3 is built from 13 residues. TCRdb independently ran MiXCR on the reads; one entry per CDR3 protein. Of approximately 910,000 distinct CDR3 sequences in the sample, roughly 31% are singletons; the top ten hold around 15%. This clonotype was seen ten or more times. What it recognizes is unknown. This sequence joins TRBV12-3 or TRBV12-4 and TRBJ1-2; D not certain. The input for sequencing was cultured CD8+ T cells from PBMCs, taken from culture after CMV antigen stimulation. The sequence derives from a human donor in good health (CMV status not recorded). Some clones in this sample may be carry-over from other donors' samples. The CDR3 spells CASSYRASYGYTF. As DNA, the CDR3 is TGTGCCAGCAGTTACCGGGCTTCCTATGGCTACACCTTC.